The entry below gives a single TCR beta chain sequence along with its context. This clonotype was found many times. The clone's antigen remains unknown. The sample holds no much larger clone one base away, and base qualities are not on file. The data were taken from a study of regulatory T cells in long-lasting Graves disease (dated by TCRdb to about 2021). Background on the whole study: Persistent Graves' disease was defined as persistently positive TSH receptor autoantibodies together with antithyroid drug treatment for over 5 years. This study used TCR sequencing and RNA sequencing of peripheral blood to compare persistent Graves' disease patients against newly diagnosed Graves' disease patients. TCR sequencing covered around 13 persistent and 20 or so newly diagnosed Graves' disease patients, around 33 samples in total. The study took place in China and was registered as a clinical trial. Antithyroid drugs had been taken for ten to twelve years on average by persistent Graves' disease patients in the clinical cohort.

The time point label here, explained by the study, means: persistent/refractory GD, antithyroid drugs over 5 years with positive TRAb. For both TCR sequencing and RNA sequencing, RNA was extracted from PBMCs using TRIzol. The diagnosis of Graves' disease followed American Thyroid Association guidelines. Patients were recruited from an endocrinology department in Xi'an, China. Each patient gave 7.5 to 10 milliliters of peripheral blood, collected in an EDTA anticoagulant tube. Ficoll Paque Plus density gradient separation was used to isolate PBMCs, and no further T cell sorting was performed. RNA quality was checked with an Agilent 2100 Bioanalyzer and agarose gel, and concentration with a NanoDrop 2000. Library generation was performed with multiplex PCR. TCRdb lists the instrument as Illumina HiSeq 4000. TCR beta libraries were built with iRepertoire HTBI primers and Arm-PCR amplification of CDR3 regions. Before sequencing, the PCR products went through gel purification. Turning to the authors' computational methods: A total of some 65 TRBV and 14 TRBJ segments were identified across samples and were used for gene usage analysis of CDR3 amino acid clonotypes. COPE and FqMerger were used to merge filtered high-quality paired reads into contigs. BLAST was used to align contigs to IMGT TRBV, TRBD and TRBJ reference genes, with CDR3 defined following IMGT. Any clonotype with a frequency above 0.1% was classified as a highly expanded clone. Repertoire diversity was measured by Shannon entropy, and V-J evenness by the Gini coefficient. Clonotypes shared by more than one individual were considered public. In TCRdb, the public reads were trimmed at Q25 with fastp and aligned with MiXCR, with productive beta chains retained. Each entry merges the rows of one CDR3 protein and shows their most common DNA and genes. The V and J calls come from TCRdb's annotation, not from the publication. Across this sample there are over 450,000 distinct CDR3 sequences, with approximately 21% seen only once. The ten most abundant clones make up roughly 7% of the sample.

The junction carries 16 bases between V and J, which are trimmed by 10 bases and 1 base respectively. Measured from the cysteine to the phenylalanine, the CDR3 is 15 residues long. Left in the record is the CDR3 DNA by itself, 45 bases read in frame from the first base. Based on the germline V gene, the CDR1 and CDR2 sequences are MNHNS and SASEGT. Results and caveats for the whole study, not just this receptor: Persistent patients shared more public clonotypes among themselves (around 2,700) than newly diagnosed patients did (nearly 1,000). Persistent disease showed preferential use of TRBV28, TRBJ1-2 and TRBJ2-5, whereas newly diagnosed disease favored TRBV20-1 and TRBJ2-1. Only peripheral blood was studied, because thyroid tissue, the primary lesion, was inaccessible. The small sample size was acknowledged by the authors as a limitation that may reduce accuracy. Persistent Graves' disease patients showed lower TCR Shannon entropy and fewer highly expanded clones than newly diagnosed patients, suggesting clonal expansion. Only the TCR beta chain was sequenced and analyzed.

The chain uses TRBV6-1 and TRBJ2-2; TRBD1 is a possible D gene, resting on 7 matching bases. The TCR sequence derives from a female donor with Graves disease. The sequences come from peripheral blood mononuclear cells (PBMCs), collected when the disease was refractory, from a patient treated with antithyroid drugs. The DNA reads TGTGCCACCCTGGCAGGGGGGTGGAACACCGGGGAGCTGTTTTTT. It translates to CATLAGGWNTGELFF.